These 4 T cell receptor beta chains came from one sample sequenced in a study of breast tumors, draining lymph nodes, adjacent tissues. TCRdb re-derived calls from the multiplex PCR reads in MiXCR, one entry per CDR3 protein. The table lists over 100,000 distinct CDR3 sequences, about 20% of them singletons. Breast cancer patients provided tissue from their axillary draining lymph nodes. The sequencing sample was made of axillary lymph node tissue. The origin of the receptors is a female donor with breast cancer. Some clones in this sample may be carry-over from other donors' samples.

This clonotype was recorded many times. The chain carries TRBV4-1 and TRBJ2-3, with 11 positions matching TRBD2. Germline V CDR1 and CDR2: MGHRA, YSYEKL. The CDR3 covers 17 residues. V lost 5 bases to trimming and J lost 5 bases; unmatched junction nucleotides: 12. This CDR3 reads CASSFQSSGRPGDTQYF. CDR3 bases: TGCGCCAGCAGCTTCCAATCTAGCGGGAGGCCCGGAGATACGCAGTATTTT.

The CDR3 is CSARGGSRTNHGYTF. The CDR3 DNA reads as TGCAGTGCTAGAGGTGGGAGCAGGACGAACCATGGCTACACCTTC. The V gene is TRBV20-1, the J gene TRBJ1-2; D call uncertain. Deletions cut 1 base from V and 6 bases from J, with 18 bases between. In germline, CDR1 is DFQATT, CDR2 SNEGSKA (reference sequence). The CDR3 runs 15 residues.

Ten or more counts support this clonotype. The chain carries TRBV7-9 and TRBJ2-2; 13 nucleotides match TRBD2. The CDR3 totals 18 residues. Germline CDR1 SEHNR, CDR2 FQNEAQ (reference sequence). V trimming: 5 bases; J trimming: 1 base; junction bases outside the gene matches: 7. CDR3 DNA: TGTGCCAGCAGCGGACCGGGACTAGCGGGAAAGAACACCGGGGAGCTGTTTTTT. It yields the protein CASSGPGLAGKNTGELFF.

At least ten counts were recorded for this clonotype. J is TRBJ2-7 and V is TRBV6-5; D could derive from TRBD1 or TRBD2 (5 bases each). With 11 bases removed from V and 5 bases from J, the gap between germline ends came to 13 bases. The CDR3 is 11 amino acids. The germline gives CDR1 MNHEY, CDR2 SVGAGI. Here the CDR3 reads CASRGLDEQYF. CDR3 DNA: TGTGCCTCGAGGGGTCTGGACGAGCAGTACTTC.